These T cell receptor beta chains were read from a single sample in a study of T cells in Graves' hyperthyroidism and ophthalmopathy. From the multiplex PCR reads, TCRdb called clonotypes with MiXCR, one entry per CDR3 protein. The data show 300,000 to 400,000 distinct CDR3 sequences, about 21% seen once. Specimen: blood. These TCRs come from a woman aged 45-60 years with Graves' hyperthyroidism. Each CDR3 is given with its conserved first and last residue. A D gene is named only where the DNA matches it firmly. The size entry is marked missing in some rows and otherwise reads once, few, many or a size class.

size | D | J | V | DNA | CDR3
. | TRBD1 | TRBJ1-6 | TRBV5-6 | TGTGCCAGCAACCCGACAGGGGGGAATTCACCCCTCCACTTT | CASNPTGGNSPLHF
few | TRBD1 | TRBJ2-3 | TRBV5-1 | TGCGCCAGCAGCAGACAGGGGAGCCCCACAGATACGCAGTATTTT | CASSRQGSPTDTQYF
many | TRBD1 | TRBJ1-1 | TRBV18 | TGTGCCAGCTCACCATTCGGGACAGAGAACACTGAAGCTTTCTTT | CASSPFGTENTEAFF
many | TRBD2 | TRBJ2-7 | TRBV15 | TGTGCCACCAGCAGTCGGACTAGCGGGAGGGGAGAGCAGTACTTC | CATSSRTSGRGEQYF
many | . | TRBJ1-5 | TRBV28 | TGTGCCAGCAGCCCGGGCGGGGCGGGGCACAGCAATCAGCCCCAGCATTTT | CASSPGGAGHSNQPQHF
. | . | TRBJ1-2 | TRBV19 | TGTGCCATATCGGACGTTCCCTTCTATGGCTACACCTTC | CAISDVPFYGYTF
many | TRBD1 | TRBJ2-1 | TRBV20-1 | TGCAGTGCTAGTTCCGGGACAGGAAGAAATGAGCAGTTCTTC | CSASSGTGRNEQFF
many | . | TRBJ1-1 | TRBV29-1 | TGCAGCGTTCCGCCGGGGCCGGGGGCTGAAGCTTTCTTT | CSVPPGPGAEAFF
many | . | TRBJ2-2 | TRBV9 | TGTGCCAGCCTCGGTGGCGGGGAGCTGTTTTTT | CASLGGGELFF
many | . | TRBJ1-5 | TRBV6-1 | TGTGCCAGCATCGAGGGTCTGAGCAATCAGCCCCAGCATTTT | CASIEGLSNQPQHF
. | . | TRBJ1-2 | TRBV5-1 | TGCGCCAGTCGGGAGGGGGACCTCTATGGCTACACCTTC | CASREGDLYGYTF
many | TRBD1 | TRBJ2-7 | TRBV7-9 | TGTGCCAGCAGCCCCCAGGGGGCTGGGGTCGAGCAGTACTTC | CASSPQGAGVEQYF
many | TRBD1 | TRBJ2-5 | TRBV11-2 | TGTGCCAGCTCCAGGGGGCTTGAGGAGACCCAGTACTTC | CASSRGLEETQYF
many | . | TRBJ2-6 | TRBV28 | TGTGCCAGCAGTTTCAGCCCCGTTGGGGCCAACGTCCTGACTTTC | CASSFSPVGANVLTF
many | TRBD2 | TRBJ2-1 | TRBV6-2/TRBV6-3 | TGTGCCAGCACCGCCTGGGGTAGCGGGAGCCACAATGAGCAGTTCTTC | CASTAWGSGSHNEQFF
many | TRBD2 | TRBJ2-7 | TRBV20-1 | TGCAGTGCTCCAGCGGGAGGGAAGAACGAGCAGTACTTC | CSAPAGGKNEQYF
many | TRBD2 | TRBJ2-7 | TRBV5-1 | TGCGCCAGCAGCAGGACTAGCGGAGCACTGAACGAGCAGTACTTC | CASSRTSGALNEQYF
. | . | TRBJ2-5 | TRBV10-3 | TGTGCCATCAGGGAGACTGTCCAAGAGACCCAGTACTTC | CAIRETVQETQYF
. | TRBD1 | TRBJ1-4 | TRBV3-1 | TGTGCCAGCAGCCTGGACAGGGGGCAAGGGGAAAAACTGTTTTTT | CASSLDRGQGEKLFF
many | . | TRBJ2-3 | TRBV2 | TGTGCCAGCAGTGAACCCGGACTATCCGGAGCAACAGATACGCAGTATTTT | CASSEPGLSGATDTQYF
many | . | TRBJ1-4 | TRBV2 | TGTGCCAGCAGTGGTCAGGGAGCTAATGAAAAACTGTTTTTT | CASSGQGANEKLFF
. | TRBD1 | TRBJ1-5 | TRBV6-1 | TGTGCCAGCAGTGAAAGGGCTGGACAGGTTAGCAATCAGCCCCAGCATTTT | CASSERAGQVSNQPQHF
many | . | TRBJ2-5 | TRBV20-1 | TGCAGTGCTAGATCAGAGACCCAGTACTTC | CSARSETQYF
. | TRBD1 | TRBJ1-6 | TRBV28 | TGTGCCAGCAGTTTCCCGCCTGTTGCAGGGGGAAATTCACCCCTCCACTTT | CASSFPPVAGGNSPLHF
many | . | TRBJ2-1 | TRBV5-5 | TGTGCCAGCAGCTTGGGGGGGTTAAATGAGCAGTTCTTC | CASSLGGLNEQFF
. | . | TRBJ2-1 | TRBV19 | TGTGCCAGTAGTATGCACTACTTCAATGAGCAGTTCTTC | CASSMHYFNEQFF
few | TRBD1 | TRBJ2-5 | TRBV5-4 | TGTGCCAGCAGCTTGCCAGGGACAGGCGAAGAGACCCAGTACTTC | CASSLPGTGEETQYF
. | . | TRBJ2-5 | TRBV29-1 | TGCAGCGTTCGGGCGGGTTCGGGGTCCCAGTACTTC | CSVRAGSGSQYF
. | TRBD1 | TRBJ1-2 | TRBV12-3/TRBV12-4 | TGTGCCAGCAGCCCCTGGACAGGGGAAAGTGGCTACACCTTC | CASSPWTGESGYTF
many | TRBD1 | TRBJ2-7 | TRBV20-1 | TGCAGTGCTCGAAGGCCTAGACAGGGGGACTACGAGCAGTACTTC | CSARRPRQGDYEQYF
. | . | TRBJ1-1 | TRBV18 | TGTGCCAGCTCATCGCTCGACGGGGAAGCTTTCTTT | CASSSLDGEAFF
many | . | TRBJ2-7 | TRBV14 | TGTGCCAGCAGCCAAGCTAGTTACGAGCAGTACTTC | CASSQASYEQYF
many | . | TRBJ2-1 | TRBV29-1 | TGCAGCGTGGGAGGGACAGTCACCTACAATGAGCAGTTCTTC | CSVGGTVTYNEQFF
many | TRBD2 | TRBJ2-1 | TRBV7-8 | TGTGCCAGCAGCCTTCAAGGACTAGCGGGATTTGAGCAGTTCTTC | CASSLQGLAGFEQFF
. | TRBD2 | TRBJ2-3 | TRBV20-1 | TGCAGTGCTAGTCTACTAGCGGGAGCCACAGATACGCAGTATTTT | CSASLLAGATDTQYF
few | TRBD1 | TRBJ2-7 | TRBV11-3 | TGTGCCAGCAGCGGACACGGACAGGGGCCGGGGGTTGAAGAGCAGTACTTC | CASSGHGQGPGVEEQYF
many | TRBD1 | TRBJ2-7 | TRBV20-1 | TGCAGTGCCCCCGACAGGGTCTCCTACGAGCAGTACTTC | CSAPDRVSYEQYF
. | . | TRBJ1-6 | TRBV5-6 | TGTGCCAGCAGCACCGGGACACACTATAATTCACCCCTCCACTTT | CASSTGTHYNSPLHF
. | TRBD1 | TRBJ1-5 | TRBV28 | TGTGCCAGCAGTAAACAGGGGTTGAAGAATCAGCCCCAGCATTTT | CASSKQGLKNQPQHF
many | TRBD2 | TRBJ2-1 | TRBV7-6 | TGTGCCAGCAGCATTCGGACTAGCGGGACCATCAATGAGCAGTTCTTC | CASSIRTSGTINEQFF
. | . | TRBJ2-5 | TRBV5-1 | TGCGCCAGCAGCAACCGGGACAAGCAAGAGACCCAGTACTTC | CASSNRDKQETQYF
once | . | TRBJ2-1 | TRBV15 | TGTGCCACCAGCAGAGATATAAACGGCAATGAGCAGTTCTTC | CATSRDINGNEQFF